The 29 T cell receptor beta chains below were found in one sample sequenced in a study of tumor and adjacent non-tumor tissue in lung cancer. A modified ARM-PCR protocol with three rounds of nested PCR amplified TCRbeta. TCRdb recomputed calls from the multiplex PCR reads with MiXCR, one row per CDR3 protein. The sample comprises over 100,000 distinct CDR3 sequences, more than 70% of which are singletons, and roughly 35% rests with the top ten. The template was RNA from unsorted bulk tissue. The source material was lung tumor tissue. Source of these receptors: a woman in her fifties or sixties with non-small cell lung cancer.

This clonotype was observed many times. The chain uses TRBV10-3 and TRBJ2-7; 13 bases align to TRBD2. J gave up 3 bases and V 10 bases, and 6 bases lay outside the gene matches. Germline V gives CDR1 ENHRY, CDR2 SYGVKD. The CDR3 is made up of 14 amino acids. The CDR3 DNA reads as TGTGCCACCTATTGGACTAGCGGGAGCTACGAGCAGTACTTC. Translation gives CATYWTSGSYEQYF.

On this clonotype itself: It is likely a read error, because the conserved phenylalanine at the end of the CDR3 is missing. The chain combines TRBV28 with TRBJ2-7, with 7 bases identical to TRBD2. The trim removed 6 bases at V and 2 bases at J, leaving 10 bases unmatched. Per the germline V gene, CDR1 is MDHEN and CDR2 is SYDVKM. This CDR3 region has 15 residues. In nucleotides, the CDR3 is TGTGCCAGCAGCTCCGGGGGGACGGATACCTACGAGCAGTACTAC. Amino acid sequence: CASSSGGTDTYEQYY.

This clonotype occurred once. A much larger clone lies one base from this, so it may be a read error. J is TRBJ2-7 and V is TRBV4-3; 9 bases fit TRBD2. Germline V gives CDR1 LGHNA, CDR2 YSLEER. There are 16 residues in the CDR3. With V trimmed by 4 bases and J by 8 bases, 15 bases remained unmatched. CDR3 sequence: CASSRLRGREGIKQYF. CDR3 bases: TGCGCCAGCAGCCGACTCCGCGGGCGGGAGGGCATCAAGCAGTACTTC.

The CDR3 DNA reads TGTGCCAGCAACCCCTGGGCGAAAAATTCACCCCTCCACTTT. The encoded protein is CASNPWAKNSPLHF. The chain combines TRBV6-2 or TRBV6-3 with TRBJ1-6, with D uncertain. This CDR3 is built from 14 residues. Trimming removed 7 bases at V and 7 bases at J, with 14 bases between. CDR1 is MNHEY, CDR2 SVGEGT, per germline.

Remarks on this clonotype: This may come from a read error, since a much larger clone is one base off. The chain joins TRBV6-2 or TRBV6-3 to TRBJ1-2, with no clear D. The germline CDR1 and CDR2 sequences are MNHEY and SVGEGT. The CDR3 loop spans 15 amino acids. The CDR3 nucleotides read TGTGCCACCAGTACTTACGAACCGGGCAACCGCGGCTACACCTTC. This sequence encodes CATSTYEPGNRGYTF.

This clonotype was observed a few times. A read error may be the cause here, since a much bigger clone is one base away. Here the CDR3 DNA reads TGTGCCAGCAGGGCGATAGGGGGCCACGAGCAGTACTTC. It encodes CASRAIGGHEQYF. V usage is TRBV6-5 and J usage is TRBJ2-7; 7 nucleotides align to TRBD1. Germline V gene data show CDR1 as MNHEY and CDR2 as SVGAGI. V was pared by 6 bases and J by 5 bases, with 7 bases of the junction left unmatched. The CDR3 length is 13 residues.

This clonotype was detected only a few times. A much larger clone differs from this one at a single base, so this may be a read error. The CDR3 protein is CSASRLAGTLANEQFF. The DNA of the CDR3 is TGCAGTGCTAGCAGACTAGCGGGCACCCTGGCAAATGAGCAGTTCTTC. The chain employs TRBV20-1 and TRBJ2-1; 10 bases match TRBD2. The length of the CDR3 is 16 residues. J was trimmed by 7 bases and V by 3 bases; bases with no gene match: 12. Germline assignment: CDR1 DFQATT and CDR2 SNEGSKA (reference sequence).

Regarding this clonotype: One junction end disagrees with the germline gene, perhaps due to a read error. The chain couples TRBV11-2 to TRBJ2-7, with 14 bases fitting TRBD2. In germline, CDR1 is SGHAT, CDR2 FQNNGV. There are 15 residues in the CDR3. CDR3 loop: CAGSYGTSGSYELYF. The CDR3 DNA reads TGTGCCGGCAGCTACGGGACTAGCGGGAGCTACGAACTGTACTTC.

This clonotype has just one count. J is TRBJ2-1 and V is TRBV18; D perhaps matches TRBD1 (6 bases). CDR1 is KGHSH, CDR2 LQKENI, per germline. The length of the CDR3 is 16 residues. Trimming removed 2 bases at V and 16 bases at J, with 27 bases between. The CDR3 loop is CASSPKGEGEYNERFF. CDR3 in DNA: TGTGCCAGCTCACCAAAGGGGGAAGGAGAGTACAATGAGCGCTTCTTC.

The CDR3: CASSRDSGRLGQPQYF. In nucleotides, the CDR3 is TGTGCCAGCAGCAGAGACAGTGGCCGACTTGGTCAGCCCCAGTATTTT. The rearrangement links TRBV5-5 to TRBJ1-5; the D gene is possibly TRBD1 (5 bases). The J call may be incorrect, as the DNA end agrees better with TRBJ2-3. The CDR3 has 16 amino acids. Germline V gene data show CDR1 as SGHKS and CDR2 as YYEKEE (reference sequence).

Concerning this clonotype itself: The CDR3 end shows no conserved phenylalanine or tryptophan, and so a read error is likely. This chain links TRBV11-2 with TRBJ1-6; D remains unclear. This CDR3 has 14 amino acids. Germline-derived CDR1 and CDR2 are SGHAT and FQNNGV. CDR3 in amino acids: CASTLRRFGSPLHL. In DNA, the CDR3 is TGTGCCAGCACCTTAAGACGGTTTGGATCACCCCTCCACCTT.

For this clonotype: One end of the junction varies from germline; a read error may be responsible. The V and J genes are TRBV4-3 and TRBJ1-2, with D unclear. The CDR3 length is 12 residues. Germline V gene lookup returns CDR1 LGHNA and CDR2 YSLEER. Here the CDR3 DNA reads TGCACCAGCAGCCAAGATCGTTATGGTTACACCTTC. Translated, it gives CTSSQDRYGYTF.

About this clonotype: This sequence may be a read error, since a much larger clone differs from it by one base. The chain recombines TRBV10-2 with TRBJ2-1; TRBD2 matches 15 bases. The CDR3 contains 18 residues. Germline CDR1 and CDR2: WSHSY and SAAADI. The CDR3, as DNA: TGCGCCAGCGGTGACCCGGGACTAGCGGGGGGTCATAACAATGAGCAGTTCTTC. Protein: CASGDPGLAGGHNNEQFF.

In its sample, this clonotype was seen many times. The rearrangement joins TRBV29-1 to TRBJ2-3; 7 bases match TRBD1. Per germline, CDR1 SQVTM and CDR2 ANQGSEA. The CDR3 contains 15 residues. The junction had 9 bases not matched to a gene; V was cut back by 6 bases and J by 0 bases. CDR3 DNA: TGCAGCGTCCAAAGACAGGGAAGTAGCACAGATACGCAGTATTTT. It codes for CSVQRQGSSTDTQYF.

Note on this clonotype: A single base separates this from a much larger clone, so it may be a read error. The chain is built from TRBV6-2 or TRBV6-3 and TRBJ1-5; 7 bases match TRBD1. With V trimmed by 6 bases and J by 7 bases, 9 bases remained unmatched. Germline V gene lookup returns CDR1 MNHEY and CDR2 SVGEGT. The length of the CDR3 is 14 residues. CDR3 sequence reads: CASRSPRTGQPQHF. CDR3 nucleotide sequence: TGTGCCAGCAGAAGTCCCAGGACAGGACAGCCCCAGCATTTT.

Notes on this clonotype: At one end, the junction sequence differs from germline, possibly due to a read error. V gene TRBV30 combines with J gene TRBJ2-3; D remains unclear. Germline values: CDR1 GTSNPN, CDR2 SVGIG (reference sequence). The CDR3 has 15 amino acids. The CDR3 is CAWRDQIRVLDMQYF. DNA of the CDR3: TGTGCCTGGAGAGACCAGATTCGTGTTTTAGATATGCAGTATTTT.

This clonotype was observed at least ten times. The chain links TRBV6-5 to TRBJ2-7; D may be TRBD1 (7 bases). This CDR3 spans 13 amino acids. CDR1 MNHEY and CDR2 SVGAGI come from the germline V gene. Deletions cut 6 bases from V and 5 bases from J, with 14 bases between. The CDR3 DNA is TGTGCCAGCAGCCACGGAGGGGGCAACGAGCAGTACTTC. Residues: CASSHGGGNEQYF.

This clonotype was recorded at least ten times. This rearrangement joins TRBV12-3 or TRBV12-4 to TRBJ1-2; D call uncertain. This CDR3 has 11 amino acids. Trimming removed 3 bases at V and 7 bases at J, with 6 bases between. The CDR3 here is CASSLDRGYTF. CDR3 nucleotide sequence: TGTGCCAGCAGTTTGGACCGTGGCTACACCTTC.

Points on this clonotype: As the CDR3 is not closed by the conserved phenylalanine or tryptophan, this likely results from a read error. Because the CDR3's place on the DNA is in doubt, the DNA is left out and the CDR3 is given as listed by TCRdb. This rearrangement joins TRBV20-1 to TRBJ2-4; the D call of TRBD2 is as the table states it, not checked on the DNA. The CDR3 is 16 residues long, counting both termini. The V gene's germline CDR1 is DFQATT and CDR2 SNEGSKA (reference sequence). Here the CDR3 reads CSAPGLAGGAKNIQYI.

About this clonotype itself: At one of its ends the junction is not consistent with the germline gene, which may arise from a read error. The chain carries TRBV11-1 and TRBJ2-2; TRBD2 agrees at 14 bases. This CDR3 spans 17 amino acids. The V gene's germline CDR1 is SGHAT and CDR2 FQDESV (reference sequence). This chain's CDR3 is CASSPGLAGESTRELFF. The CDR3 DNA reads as TGTGCCAGCAGCCCGGGACTAGCGGGAGAGTCCACCAGGGAGCTGTTTTTT.

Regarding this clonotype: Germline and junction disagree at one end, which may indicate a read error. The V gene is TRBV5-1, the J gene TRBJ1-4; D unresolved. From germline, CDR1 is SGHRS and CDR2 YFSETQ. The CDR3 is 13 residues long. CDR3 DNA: TGCGCCAGCAGCTTGATGTTAGATGAAAAACCGTTTTTT. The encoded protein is CASSLMLDEKPFF.

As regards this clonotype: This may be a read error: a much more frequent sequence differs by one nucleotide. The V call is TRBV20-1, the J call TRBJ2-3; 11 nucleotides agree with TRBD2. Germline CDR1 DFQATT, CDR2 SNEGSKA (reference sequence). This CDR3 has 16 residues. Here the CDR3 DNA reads TGCAGTGCTGCCGTTAGCGGGAGGGTGGGCACAAATACGCAGTATTTT. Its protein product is CSAAVSGRVGTNTQYF.

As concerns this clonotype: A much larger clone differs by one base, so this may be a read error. The CDR3 DNA reads TGCAGTGCTAGTGGAAGCTACGATGGCTACACCTTC. This gives the protein CSASGSYDGYTF. The chain has TRBV20-1 and TRBJ1-2; D ambiguous. Trimming took 3 bases from V and 6 from J, leaving 11 bases between them. From germline, CDR1 is DFQATT and CDR2 SNEGSKA (reference sequence). The CDR3 covers 12 residues.

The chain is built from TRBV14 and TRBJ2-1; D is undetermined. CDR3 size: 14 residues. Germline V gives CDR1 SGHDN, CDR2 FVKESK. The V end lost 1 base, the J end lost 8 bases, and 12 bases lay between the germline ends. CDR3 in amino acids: CASSQGVCLDEQFF. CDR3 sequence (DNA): TGTGCCAGCAGCCAAGGTGTCTGTTTGGATGAGCAGTTCTTC. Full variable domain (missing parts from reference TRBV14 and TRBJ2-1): EAGVTQFPSHSVIEKGQTVTLRCDPISGHDNLYWYRRVMGKEIKFLLHFVKESKQDESGMPNNRFLAERTGGTYSTLKVQPAELEDSGVYFCASSQGVCLDEQFFGPGTRLTVL.

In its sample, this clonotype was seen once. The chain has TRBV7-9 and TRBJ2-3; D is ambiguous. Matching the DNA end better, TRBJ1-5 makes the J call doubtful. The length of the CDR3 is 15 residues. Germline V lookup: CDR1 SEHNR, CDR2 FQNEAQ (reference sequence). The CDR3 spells CASSSFSGYTDAQHF. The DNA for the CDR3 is TGTGCCAGCAGCTCTTTTAGCGGCTACACAGATGCGCAGCATTTT.

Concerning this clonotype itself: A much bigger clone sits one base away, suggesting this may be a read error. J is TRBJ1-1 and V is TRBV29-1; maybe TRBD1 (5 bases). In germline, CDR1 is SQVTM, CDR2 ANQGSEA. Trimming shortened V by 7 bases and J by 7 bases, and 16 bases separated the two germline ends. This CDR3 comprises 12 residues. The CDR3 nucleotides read TGCAGCGCTGGGGACGGCTGGGATGAAGCTTTCTTT. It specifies CSAGDGWDEAFF.

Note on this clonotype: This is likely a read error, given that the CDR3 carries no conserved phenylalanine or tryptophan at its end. CDR3 DNA sequence: TGTGCCAGCAGTTTTGGGGCAGGAGGCGGGGAGCTGTTTCTT. Its protein product is CASSFGAGGGELFL. The J gene is TRBJ2-2, the V gene TRBV6-5; D may correspond to TRBD1 or TRBD2 (5 bases each). The V and J ends lost 4 bases and 7 bases respectively, with 13 bases between them. Germline V gene sequence: CDR1 MNHEY, CDR2 SVGAGI. This CDR3 has 14 amino acids.

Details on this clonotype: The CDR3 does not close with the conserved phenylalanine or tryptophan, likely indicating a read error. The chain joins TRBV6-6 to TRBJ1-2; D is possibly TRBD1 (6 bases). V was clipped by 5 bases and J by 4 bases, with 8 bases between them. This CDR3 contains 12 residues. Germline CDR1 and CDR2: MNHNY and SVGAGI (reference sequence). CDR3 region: CASSQDSYGYTL. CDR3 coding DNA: TGTGCCAGCAGTCAGGACAGCTATGGCTACACCTTA.

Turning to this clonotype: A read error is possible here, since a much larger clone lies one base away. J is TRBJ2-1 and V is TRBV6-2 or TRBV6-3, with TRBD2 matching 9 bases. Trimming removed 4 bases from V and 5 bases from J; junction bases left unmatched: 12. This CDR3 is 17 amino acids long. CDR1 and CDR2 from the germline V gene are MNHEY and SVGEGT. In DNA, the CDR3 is TGTGCCAGCAGTTCGCTAGCGGGACTCGGACTACACAATGAGCAGTTCTTC. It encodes CASSSLAGLGLHNEQFF.